The source of this T cell receptor (beta chain) is a study of blood T cell repertoires in COVID-19. Background on the study: Sources were T cells, B-cell-depleted T cells, or PBMCs; the material itself was cDNA or gDNA.

As processed by the authors: Reference gene primer amplification gave estimated nucleated cell counts. The data were produced by immunoSEQ multiplex PCR, yet TCRdb's version contains in-frame clones alone and is incomplete. That table furnishes V, J and clone size, whereas the DNA furnished D and trimming. The sample holds approximately 100,000 clones, roughly 91% seen once. CDR3 length: 11 residues. Germline assignment: CDR1 LNHDA and CDR2 SQIVND (reference sequence). The V gene lost 3 bases and the J gene lost 9 bases, with 6 bases spanning the gap. The source material was peripheral blood. This TCR was sampled from a human donor in a cohort sampled during active COVID-19. This chain links TRBV19 with TRBJ2-1, with TRBD1 as a possible D gene (5 bases). The CDR3 loop is CASSIRGEQFF. Here the CDR3 DNA reads TGTGCCAGTAGTATTAGGGGTGAGCAGTTCTTC.